This TCR beta chain was recorded in a study of blood T cell repertoires in COVID-19. Study-level background: From the United States, Italy and Spain came samples of acute and convalescent COVID-19. The cDNA or gDNA used as material had been derived from T cells, B-cell-depleted T cells, or PBMCs.

Original methodology: Reference gene primer amplification gave estimated nucleated cell counts. Libraries were prepared by immunoSEQ multiplex PCR; TCRdb keeps only in-frame clonotypes and omits some of them. V, J and clone size reflect that table, while D and trimming were determined from the DNA. The sample has 380,000 or so clones, roughly 80% seen once. The CDR3 has 15 amino acids. The ends were cut back, 6 bases at V and 4 bases at J, with 16 bases in the middle. Per germline, CDR1 MDHEN and CDR2 SYDVKM. The chain links TRBV28 to TRBJ1-3; no clear D. Material for sequencing was peripheral blood. This sequence originates from a human donor with acute or convalescent COVID-19. The donor label of this sample is uncertain. CDR3 coding DNA: TGTGCCAGCAGACCTGGAGCTTCCGGAGGAAACACCATATATTTT. It encodes CASRPGASGGNTIYF.